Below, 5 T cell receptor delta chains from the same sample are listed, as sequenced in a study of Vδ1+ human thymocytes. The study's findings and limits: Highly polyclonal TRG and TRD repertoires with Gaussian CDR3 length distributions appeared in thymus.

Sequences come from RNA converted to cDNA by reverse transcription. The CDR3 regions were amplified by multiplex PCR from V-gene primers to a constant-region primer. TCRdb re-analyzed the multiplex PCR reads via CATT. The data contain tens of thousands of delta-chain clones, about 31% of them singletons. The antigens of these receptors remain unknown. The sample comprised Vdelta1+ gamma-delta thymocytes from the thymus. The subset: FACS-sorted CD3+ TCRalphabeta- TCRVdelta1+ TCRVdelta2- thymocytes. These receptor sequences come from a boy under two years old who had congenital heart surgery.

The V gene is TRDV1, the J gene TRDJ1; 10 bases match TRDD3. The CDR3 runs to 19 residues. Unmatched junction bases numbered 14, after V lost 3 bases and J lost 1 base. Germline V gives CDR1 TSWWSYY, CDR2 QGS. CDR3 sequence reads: CALGEGLLLTGGCTDKLIF. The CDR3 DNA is TGTGCTCTTGGGGAGGGACTCCTACTTACTGGGGGATGCACCGATAAACTCATCTTT.

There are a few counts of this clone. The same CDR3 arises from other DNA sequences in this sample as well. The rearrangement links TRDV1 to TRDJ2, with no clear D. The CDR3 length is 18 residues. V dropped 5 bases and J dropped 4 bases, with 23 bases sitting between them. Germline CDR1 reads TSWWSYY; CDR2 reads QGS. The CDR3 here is CALGKERGRIPKTAQLFF. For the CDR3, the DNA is TGTGCTCTTGGGAAAGAAAGGGGCCGAATCCCAAAGACAGCACAACTCTTCTTT.

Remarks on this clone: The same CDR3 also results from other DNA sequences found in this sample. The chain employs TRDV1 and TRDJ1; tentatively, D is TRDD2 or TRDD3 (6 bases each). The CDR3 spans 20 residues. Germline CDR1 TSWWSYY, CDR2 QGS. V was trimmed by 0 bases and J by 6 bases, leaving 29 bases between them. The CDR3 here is CALGELDSVFLGMIPYKLIF. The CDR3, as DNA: TGTGCTCTTGGGGAACTAGATTCCGTCTTCCTGGGGATGATACCGTATAAACTCATCTTT.

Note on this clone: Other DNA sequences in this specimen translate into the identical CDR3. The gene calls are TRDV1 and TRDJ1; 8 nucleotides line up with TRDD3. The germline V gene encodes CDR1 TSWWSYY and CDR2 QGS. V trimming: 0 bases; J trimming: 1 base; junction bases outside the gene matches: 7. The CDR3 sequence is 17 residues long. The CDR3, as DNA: TGTGCTCTTGGGGAACTGTCCAGGGGATACCGCACCGATAAACTCATCTTT. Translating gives CALGELSRGYRTDKLIF.

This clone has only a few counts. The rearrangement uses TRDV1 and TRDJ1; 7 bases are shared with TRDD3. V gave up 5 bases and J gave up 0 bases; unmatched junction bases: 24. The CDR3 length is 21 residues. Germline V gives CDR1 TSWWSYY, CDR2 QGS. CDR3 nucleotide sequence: TGTGCTCTTGGGAAGAACGTGGGGCCTACCTGGGGGGGGATGTACACCGATAAACTCATCTTT. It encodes CALGKNVGPTWGGMYTDKLIF.